A single T cell receptor beta chain is shown here with its context. What it recognizes is unknown. The junction and the germline gene differ at one end; a read error may be behind it. The data stem from a study of immune evolution from preneoplasia to lung adenocarcinoma. Points from the study as a whole: Top clone frequencies peaked in normal lung, apparently declining through invasive adenocarcinoma. Later-stage lesions appeared to have more T cells, more diversity, less clonality.

Patients had resection in Japan or China between the mid-2010s and the late 2010s. Assay: immunoSEQ multiplex PCR; the TCRdb copy retains only in-frame clones and omits some. The data show under 5,000 clones, with over 70% seen just once and about 7.9% held by the top ten. The TCR comes from an older donor with lung adenocarcinoma. Input material: FFPE adjacent normal lung tissue.

DNA for the CDR3: TGCGCCAGCAACTTGGGGGGACCGCCCCAGCATTTT. Protein sequence: CASNLGGPPQHF. The chain combines TRBV5-1 with TRBJ1-5; tentative D call: TRBD1 (5 bases). The CDR3 spans 12 residues. Germline assignment: CDR1 SGHRS and CDR2 YFSETQ.